What follows are 10 T cell receptor beta chains derived from one specimen sequenced in a study of T-cell reconstitution after alpha-beta-depleted transplantation in children (TCRdb year 2016). To prepare the library, PCR was applied. Instrument used: Illumina HiSeq 2500. TCR libraries were prepared with molecular barcoding, using unique molecular identifiers to normalize TCRbeta repertoire quantification. The public reads were reanalyzed by TCRdb: fastp trimming at Q25, MiXCR alignment, in-frame beta chains only. CDR3 protein sequences are deduplicated, and each keeps its most common genes and DNA. Here the sample has roughly 670,000 distinct CDR3 sequences; 10% to 15% occur a single time. Jointly, the top ten make up roughly 0.77% of the sample. This sample's treatment or condition label indicates: allogeneic hematopoietic cell transplantation with graft depleted of TCRalphabeta T cells and CD19 B cells.

The starting material was PBMCs, obtained before TCRalphabeta/CD19-depleted stem cell transplant. All receptors derive from a girl aged 2 to 10 with congenital amegakaryocytic thrombocytopenia, due to receive a stem cell transplant.

This chain links TRBV9 with TRBJ2-1, with D possibly matching TRBD2 (6 bases). The CDR3 totals 16 residues. V was clipped by 3 bases and J by 5 bases, with 18 bases between them. The germline CDR1 and CDR2 sequences are SGDLS and YYNGEE. The CDR3 coding sequence is TGTGCCAGCAGCGGGAGGGACTCCTCTAGTGACAATGAGCAGTTCTTC. It yields the protein CASSGRDSSSDNEQFF.

This clonotype was recorded at least ten times. The chain employs TRBV19 and TRBJ2-7, with 7 bases lining up with TRBD1. CDR3 size: 14 residues. V shed 4 bases and J 2 bases; nucleotides not matched to a gene: 5. Germline loops: CDR1 LNHDA, CDR2 SQIVND (reference sequence). The CDR3 DNA reads TGTGCCAGTAGTAGGGGACAGACAACCTACGAGCAGTACTTC. This encodes CASSRGQTTYEQYF.

Only a few counts were recorded for this clonotype. The chain combines TRBV7-3 with TRBJ2-1, with 7 bases fitting TRBD2. J was trimmed by 4 bases and V by 3 bases; bases with no gene match: 6. Germline V CDR1 and CDR2: SGHTA, FQGTGA. This CDR3 is built from 15 residues. CDR3 region: CASSFGTTGYNEQFF. Written as DNA, the CDR3 is TGTGCCAGCAGCTTCGGGACTACGGGTTACAATGAGCAGTTCTTC.

To note about this clonotype: A far larger clone lies a single base away; this is likely a read error. The V and J genes are TRBV7-2 and TRBJ2-7; the match to TRBD2 covers 12 bases. This CDR3 has 15 amino acids. The germline V gene encodes CDR1 SGHTA and CDR2 FQGNSA. The CDR3 region is CASSPGTSGSYGQYF. The CDR3 region has the DNA TGTGCCAGCAGCCCCGGGACTAGCGGGTCCTACGGGCAGTACTTC.

This clonotype was recorded many times. The chain has TRBV20-1 and TRBJ2-5; weak D call: TRBD1 (5 bases). The CDR3 sequence is 12 residues long. Trimming cost V 7 bases and J 5 bases, with 14 bases left between them. Germline CDR1 is DFQATT and CDR2 is SNEGSKA (reference sequence). For the CDR3, the DNA is TGCAGTGTGGGGCAGGGTCACGAGACCCAGTACTTC. Translating it yields CSVGQGHETQYF.

This clonotype was seen many times. This rearrangement joins TRBV5-1 to TRBJ2-5; D is ambiguous. Germline V CDR1 and CDR2: SGHRS, YFSETQ. The CDR3 contains 13 residues. V was clipped by 4 bases and J by 2 bases, with 9 bases between them. The CDR3 is CASSGSDQETQYF. The CDR3 nucleotides are TGCGCCAGCAGCGGGTCAGATCAAGAGACCCAGTACTTC.

This clonotype was recorded at least ten times. J is TRBJ2-3 and V is TRBV7-8; the match to TRBD2 covers 7 bases. This CDR3 is 16 amino acids long. Trimming took 4 bases from V and 4 from J; bases not matched to a gene: 11. Germline V gene lookup returns CDR1 SGHVS and CDR2 FQNEAQ. This CDR3 is CASSSTRASGPDTQYF. CDR3 sequence (DNA): TGTGCCAGCAGCTCCACTAGAGCTAGCGGCCCAGATACGCAGTATTTT.

This clonotype has a count of ten or more. The V and J genes are TRBV20-1 and TRBJ2-1; D is possibly TRBD2 (7 bases). Per the germline V gene, CDR1 is DFQATT and CDR2 is SNEGSKA (reference sequence). The CDR3 runs to 14 residues. Here the CDR3 reads CRIQRGGHHNEQFF. The CDR3, as DNA: TGCAGGATCCAAAGGGGGGGTCACCACAATGAGCAGTTCTTC.

In this sample, this clonotype turned up a few times. The chain carries TRBV12-3 or TRBV12-4 and TRBJ2-7; D unresolved. The V and J ends lost 3 bases and 2 bases respectively, with 11 bases between them. The CDR3 sequence is 14 residues long. The CDR3 DNA sequence: TGTGCCAGCAGTTTGAATCTCCGCGCCTACGAGCAGTACTTC. Residues: CASSLNLRAYEQYF.

There are a few counts of this clonotype. For the CDR3, the DNA is TGTGCCAGCAGTTTTGGCGGGAAGGACAATGAGCAGTTCTTC. It translates to CASSFGGKDNEQFF. The chain is built from TRBV12-3 or TRBV12-4 and TRBJ2-1, with D possibly being TRBD2 (6 bases). CDR3 length: 14 residues. The V end was cut by 3 bases, the J end by 5 bases, with 11 bases between.